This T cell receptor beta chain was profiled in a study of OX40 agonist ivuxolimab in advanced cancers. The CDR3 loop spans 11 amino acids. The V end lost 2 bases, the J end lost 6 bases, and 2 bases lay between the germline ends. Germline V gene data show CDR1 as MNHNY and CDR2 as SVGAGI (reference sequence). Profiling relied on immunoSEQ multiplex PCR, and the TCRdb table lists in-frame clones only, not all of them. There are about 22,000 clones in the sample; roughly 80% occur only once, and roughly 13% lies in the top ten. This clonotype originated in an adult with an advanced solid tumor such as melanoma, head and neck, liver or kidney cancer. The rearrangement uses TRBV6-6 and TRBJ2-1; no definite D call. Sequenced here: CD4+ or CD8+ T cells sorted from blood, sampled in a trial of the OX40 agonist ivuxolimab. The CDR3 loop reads CASSYPNEQFF. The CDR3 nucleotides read TGTGCCAGCAGTTACCCCAATGAGCAGTTCTTC.